These 11 T cell receptor beta chains share one sample of origin, sequenced in a study of blood T cell repertoires in COVID-19. Using immunoSEQ multiplex PCR, the repertoire was profiled, and TCRdb retains in-frame clones only, with some absent. The sample lists roughly 97,000 clones; around 80% were seen once. The sample was peripheral blood. These receptors all come from an older man with acute or convalescent COVID-19.

This clone was seen only a few times. The chain is built from TRBV19 and TRBJ2-7, with D possibly being TRBD2 (6 bases). The V gene lost 3 bases and the J gene lost 0 bases, with 9 bases spanning the gap. This CDR3 is built from 14 residues. CDR1 is LNHDA and CDR2 is SQIVND in the germline V gene (reference sequence). CDR3 amino acids: CASSMGTHSYEQYF. CDR3 bases: TGTGCCAGTAGTATGGGGACTCACTCCTACGAGCAGTACTTC.

The chain uses TRBV7-3 and TRBJ2-2, with no clear D. The germline V and J ends were trimmed by 4 bases and 7 bases, with 7 bases remaining between them. The CDR3 is 12 residues long. CDR1 SGHTA and CDR2 FQGTGA come from the germline V gene. In nucleotides, the CDR3 is TGTGCCAGCAGCTCCGGTGTCGGGGAGCTGTTTTTT. Encoded protein: CASSSGVGELFF.

This clone was recorded only once. The chain couples TRBV11-1 to TRBJ1-2, with D maybe TRBD1 (6 bases). V was trimmed by 1 base and J by 2 bases, leaving 11 bases between them. Per germline, CDR1 SGHAT and CDR2 FQDESV (reference sequence). The CDR3 loop spans 15 amino acids. CDR3 in amino acids: CASSLEAGANYGYTF. The CDR3 DNA reads as TGTGCCAGCAGCTTAGAGGCAGGGGCAAACTATGGCTACACCTTC.

The chain has TRBV6-1 and TRBJ2-3; tentative D call: TRBD1 (6 bases). Germline assignment: CDR1 MNHNS and CDR2 SASEGT. The CDR3 length is 15 residues. V gave up 3 bases and J gave up 7 bases, with 17 bases separating them. The CDR3 here is CASSDPRTALYTQYF. The CDR3 DNA follows: TGTGCCAGCAGTGATCCCCGGACAGCCCTATATACGCAGTATTTT.

The rearrangement uses TRBV5-6 and TRBJ1-5; unclear D gene. Deletions cut 0 bases from V and 1 base from J, with 8 bases between. In germline, CDR1 is SGHDT, CDR2 YYEEEE. CDR3 length: 15 residues. The CDR3 here is CASSLVRESNQPQHF. CDR3 DNA: TGTGCCAGCAGCTTGGTGCGGGAGAGCAATCAGCCCCAGCATTTT.

J is TRBJ1-2 and V is TRBV7-9; 10 bases are a match to TRBD1. The V gene's germline CDR1 is SEHNR and CDR2 FQNEAQ (reference sequence). The CDR3 length is 14 residues. J was trimmed by 7 bases and V by 1 base; bases with no gene match: 3. The CDR3 bases are TGTGCCAGCAGCTTAGTCGACAGGGGGCCTGGCTACACCTTC. It yields the protein CASSLVDRGPGYTF. Drawing the rest from reference TRBV7-9 and TRBJ1-2, the complete variable domain is DTGVSQNPRHKITKRGQNVTFRCDPISEHNRLYWYRQTLGQGPEFLTYFQNEAQLEKSRLLSDRFSAERPKGSFSTLEIQRTEQGDSAMYLCASSLVDRGPGYTFGSGTRLTVV.

The chain carries TRBV5-1 and TRBJ2-5, with TRBD2 as a possible D gene (8 bases). Germline CDR1 reads SGHRS; CDR2 reads YFSETQ. The CDR3 extends over 15 amino acids. The V end was cut by 4 bases, the J end by 1 base, with 14 bases between. CDR3 nucleotides: TGCGCCAGCAGCCGGGGGGGACAGCCCCAAGAGACCCAGTACTTC. Its translation is CASSRGGQPQETQYF.

The gene calls are TRBV5-1 and TRBJ2-3, with D maybe TRBD1 (5 bases). The V and J ends lost 0 bases and 5 bases respectively, with 16 bases between them. Germline CDR1 and CDR2: SGHRS and YFSETQ. There are 16 residues in the CDR3. The DNA for the CDR3 is TGCGCCAGCAGCTTGGCCGGTCGGCCAGGGCAAGATACGCAGTATTTT. Residues: CASSLAGRPGQDTQYF. Using reference TRBV5-1 and TRBJ2-3 for the parts outside the CDR3, the full variable domain is KAGVTQTPRYLIKTRGQQVTLSCSPISGHRSVSWYQQTPGQGLQFLFEYFSETQRNKGNFPGRFSGRQFSNSRSEMNVSTLELGDSALYLCASSLAGRPGQDTQYFGPGTRLTVL.

This chain links TRBV6-4 with TRBJ2-3; TRBD1 aligns across 9 bases. CDR3 length equals 15 residues. Germline CDR1 is MRHNA and CDR2 is SNTAGT. J gave up 6 bases and V 3 bases, and 7 bases lay outside the gene matches. The DNA of the CDR3 is TGTGCCAGCAGTGAGGGGGACAGGGCAGTGGATACGCAGTATTTT. It codes for CASSEGDRAVDTQYF.

The V gene is TRBV3-1 (or the pseudogene TRBV3-2), the J gene TRBJ1-1; no definite D call. Trimming left V 1 base short and J 1 base short, with 7 bases between. The length of the CDR3 is 14 residues. Looked up from germline, CDR1 is LGHDT and CDR2 is YNNKEL (reference sequence). The CDR3 here is CASSQVAENTEAFF. For the CDR3, the DNA is TGTGCCAGCAGCCAAGTGGCCGAGAACACTGAAGCTTTCTTT.

The CDR3 here is CASSPTGASGVETQYF. CDR3 bases: TGTGCCAGCAGCCCCACAGGGGCTAGCGGGGTGGAGACCCAGTACTTC. V usage is TRBV9 and J usage is TRBJ2-5, with TRBD2 matching over 9 bases. The trim removed 4 bases at V and 5 bases at J, leaving 12 bases unmatched. The CDR3 length is 16 residues. Germline-derived CDR1 and CDR2 are SGDLS and YYNGEE.